The TCR beta chain described here comes from a study of beta chain features in type 1 diabetes. The study reverse transcribed the entire isolated RNA, so it sequenced expressed TCRB transcripts. TCRdb's copy holds only in-frame clones and misses some; the assay was immunoSEQ multiplex PCR. The data contain 200,000 to 250,000 clones, roughly a tenth of them singletons. Germline CDR1 GTSNPN, CDR2 SVGIG (reference sequence). Trimming removed 2 bases from V and 5 bases from J; junction bases left unmatched: 2. The CDR3 sequence is 13 residues long. The rearrangement links TRBV30 to TRBJ1-1; 10 bases are a match to TRBD1. The receptor was derived from a man between 18 and 29 years old in good health. Sequencing was carried out using central memory CD4+ T cells from blood. The CDR3 protein is CAWSPDRGTEAFF. CDR3 DNA: TGTGCCTGGAGTCCGGACAGGGGGACTGAAGCTTTCTTT.